The next 3 T cell receptor beta chains were all read from a single sample in a study of blood T cell repertoires in COVID-19 (dated by TCRdb to about 2020). Libraries were prepared through the immunoSEQ multiplex PCR assay. Not all clones reach the TCRdb copy of this immuneACCESS table, which keeps in-frame sequences only. Checked studies attribute under half of the gap to unresolved V genes and leave the rest unexplained. The sample profile shows 200,000 to 300,000 clones; 85% of them were found once. The biggest ten clones account for more than 6% of the sample. The sample comprised peripheral blood. The origin of the receptors is a woman in her sixties or seventies with active or convalescent COVID-19.

The genes are TRBV19 and TRBJ1-1, with TRBD1 identical over 7 bases. CDR1 and CDR2 (germline): LNHDA, SQIVND (reference sequence). The trim removed 6 bases at V and 4 bases at J, leaving 5 bases unmatched. CDR3 size: 13 residues. Here the CDR3 reads CASRQTGVTEAFF. The CDR3 region has the DNA TGTGCCAGTAGGCAAACAGGGGTCACTGAAGCTTTCTTT.

This clone was recorded once. This chain joins TRBV2 and TRBJ2-1; 11 bases are a match to TRBD2. The length of the CDR3 is 15 residues. V trimming: 11 bases; J trimming: 7 bases; junction bases outside the gene matches: 13. CDR1 and CDR2 from the germline V gene are SNHLY and FYNNEI. The CDR3 sequence: CASSTRLAGLNEQFF. The CDR3 bases are TGTGCCTCGAGCACCAGACTAGCGGGGTTGAATGAGCAGTTCTTC.

The chain recombines TRBV7-9 with TRBJ2-1; D unresolved. Trimming left V 5 bases short and J 0 bases short, with 11 bases between. Looked up from germline, CDR1 is SEHNR and CDR2 is FQNEAQ (reference sequence). The CDR3 spans 15 residues. The chain's CDR3 is CASSATESSYNEQFF. The CDR3 DNA reads TGTGCCAGCAGCGCCACAGAGAGCTCCTACAATGAGCAGTTCTTC.